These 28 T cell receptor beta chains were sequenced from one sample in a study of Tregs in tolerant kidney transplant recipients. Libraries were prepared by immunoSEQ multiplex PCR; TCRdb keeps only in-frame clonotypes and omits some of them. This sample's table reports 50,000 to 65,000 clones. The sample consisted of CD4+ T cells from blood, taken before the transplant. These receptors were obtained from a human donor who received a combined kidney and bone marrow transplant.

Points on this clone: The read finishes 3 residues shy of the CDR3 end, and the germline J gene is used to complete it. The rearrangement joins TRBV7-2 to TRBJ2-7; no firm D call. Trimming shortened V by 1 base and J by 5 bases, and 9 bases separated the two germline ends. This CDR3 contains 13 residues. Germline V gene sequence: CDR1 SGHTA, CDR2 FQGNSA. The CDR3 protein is CASSLGPVNEQYF. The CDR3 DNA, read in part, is TGTGCCAGCAGCTTAGGGCCCGTCAACGAG. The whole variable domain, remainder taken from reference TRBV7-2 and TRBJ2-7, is GAGVSQSPSNKVTEKGKDVELRCDPISGHTALYWYRQSLGQGLEFLIYFQGNSAPDKSGLPSDRFSAERTGGSVSTLTIQRTQQEDSAVYLCASSLGPVNEQYFGPGTRLTVT.

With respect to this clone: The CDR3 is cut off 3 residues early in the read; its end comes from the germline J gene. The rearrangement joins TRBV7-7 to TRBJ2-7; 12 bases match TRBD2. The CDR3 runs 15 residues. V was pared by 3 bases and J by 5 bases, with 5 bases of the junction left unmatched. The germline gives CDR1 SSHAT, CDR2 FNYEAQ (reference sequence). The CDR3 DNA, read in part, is TGTGCCAGCAGCTTGACTAGCGGGAGATCAGACGAG. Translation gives CASSLTSGRSDE. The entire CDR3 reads CASSLTSGRSDEQYF.

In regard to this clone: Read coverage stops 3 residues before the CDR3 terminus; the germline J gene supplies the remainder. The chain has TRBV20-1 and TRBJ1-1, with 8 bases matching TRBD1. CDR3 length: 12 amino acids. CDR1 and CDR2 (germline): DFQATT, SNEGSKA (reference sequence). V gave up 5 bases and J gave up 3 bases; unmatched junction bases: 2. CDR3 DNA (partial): TGCAGTGCTGGACAGGGAGACACTGAA. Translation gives CSAGQGDTE. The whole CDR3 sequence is CSAGQGDTEAFF.

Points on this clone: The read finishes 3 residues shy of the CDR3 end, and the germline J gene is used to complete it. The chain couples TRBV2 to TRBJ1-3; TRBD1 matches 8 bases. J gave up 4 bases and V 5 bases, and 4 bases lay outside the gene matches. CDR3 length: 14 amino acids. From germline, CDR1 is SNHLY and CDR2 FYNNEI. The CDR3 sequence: CASSRQGRGNTIYF. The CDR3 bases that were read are TGTGCCAGCAGTAGACAGGGGCGAGGAAACACC.

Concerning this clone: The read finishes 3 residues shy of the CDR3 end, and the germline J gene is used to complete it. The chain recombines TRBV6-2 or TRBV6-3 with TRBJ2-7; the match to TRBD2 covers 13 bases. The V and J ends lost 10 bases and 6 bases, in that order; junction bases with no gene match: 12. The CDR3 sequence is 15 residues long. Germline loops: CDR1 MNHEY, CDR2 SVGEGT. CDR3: CATLHTSGRAAEQYF. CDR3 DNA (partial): TGTGCCACCCTCCATACTAGCGGGAGGGCCGCCGAG.

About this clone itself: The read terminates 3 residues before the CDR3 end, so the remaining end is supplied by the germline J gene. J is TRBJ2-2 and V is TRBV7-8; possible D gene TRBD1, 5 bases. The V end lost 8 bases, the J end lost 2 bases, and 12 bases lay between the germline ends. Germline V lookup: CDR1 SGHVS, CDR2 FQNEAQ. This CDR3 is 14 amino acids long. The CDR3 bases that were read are TGTGCCAGCCTCAGACAGCCCAACACCGGGGAG. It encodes CASLRQPNTGE. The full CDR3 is CASLRQPNTGELFF.

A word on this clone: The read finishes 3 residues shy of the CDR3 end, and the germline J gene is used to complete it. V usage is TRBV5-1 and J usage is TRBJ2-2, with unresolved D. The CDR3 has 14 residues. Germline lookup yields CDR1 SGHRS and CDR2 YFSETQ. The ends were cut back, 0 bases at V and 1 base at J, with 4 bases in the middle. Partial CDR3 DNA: TGCGCCAGCAGCTTGGGTCAGAACACCGGGGAG. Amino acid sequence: CASSLGQNTGE. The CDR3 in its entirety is CASSLGQNTGELFF.

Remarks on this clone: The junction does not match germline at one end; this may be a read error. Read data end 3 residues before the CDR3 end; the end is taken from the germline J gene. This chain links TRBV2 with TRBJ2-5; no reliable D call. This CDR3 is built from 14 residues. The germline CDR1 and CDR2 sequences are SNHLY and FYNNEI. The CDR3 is CASGDNSLKETQYF. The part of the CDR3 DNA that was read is TGTGCCAGCGGTGACAACAGCCTAAAAGAGACC.

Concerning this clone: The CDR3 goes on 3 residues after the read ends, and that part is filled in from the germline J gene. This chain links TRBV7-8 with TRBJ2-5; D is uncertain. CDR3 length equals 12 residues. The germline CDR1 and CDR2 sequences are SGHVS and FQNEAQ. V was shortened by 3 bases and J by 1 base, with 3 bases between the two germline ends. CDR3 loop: CASSFRQETQYF. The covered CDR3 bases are TGTGCCAGCAGCTTTCGCCAAGAGACC.

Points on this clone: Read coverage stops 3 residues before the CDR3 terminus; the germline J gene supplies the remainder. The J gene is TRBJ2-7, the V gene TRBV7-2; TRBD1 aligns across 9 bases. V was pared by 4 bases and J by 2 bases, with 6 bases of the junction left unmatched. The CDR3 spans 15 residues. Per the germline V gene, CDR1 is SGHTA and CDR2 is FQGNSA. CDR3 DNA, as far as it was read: TGTGCCAGCAGCTATGTGGGACAGGGAACCTACGAG. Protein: CASSYVGQGTYE. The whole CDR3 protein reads CASSYVGQGTYEQYF.

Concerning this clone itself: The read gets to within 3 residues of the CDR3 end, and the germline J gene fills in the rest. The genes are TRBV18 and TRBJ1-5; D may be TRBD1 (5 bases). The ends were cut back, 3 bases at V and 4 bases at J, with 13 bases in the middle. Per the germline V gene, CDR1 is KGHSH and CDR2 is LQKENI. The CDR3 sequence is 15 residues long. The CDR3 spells CASSPGGVRNQPQHF. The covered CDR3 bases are TGTGCCAGCTCACCCGGGGGGGTGAGGAATCAGCCC.

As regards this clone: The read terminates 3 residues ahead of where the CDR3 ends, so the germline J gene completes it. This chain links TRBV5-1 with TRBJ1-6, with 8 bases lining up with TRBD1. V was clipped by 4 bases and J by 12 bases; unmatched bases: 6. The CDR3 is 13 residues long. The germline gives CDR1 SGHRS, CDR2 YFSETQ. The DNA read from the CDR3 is TGCGCCAGCAGCCAGCAGACAGGGGAACCC. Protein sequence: CASSQQTGEP. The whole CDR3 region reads CASSQQTGEPLHF.

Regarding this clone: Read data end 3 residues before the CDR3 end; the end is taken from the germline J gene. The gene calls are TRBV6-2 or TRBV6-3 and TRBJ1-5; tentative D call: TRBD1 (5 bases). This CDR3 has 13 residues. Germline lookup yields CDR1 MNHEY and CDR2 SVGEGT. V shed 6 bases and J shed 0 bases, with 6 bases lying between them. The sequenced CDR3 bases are TGTGCCAGCAGCAGGGATAGCAATCAGCCC. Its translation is CASSRDSNQP. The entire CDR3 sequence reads CASSRDSNQPQHF.

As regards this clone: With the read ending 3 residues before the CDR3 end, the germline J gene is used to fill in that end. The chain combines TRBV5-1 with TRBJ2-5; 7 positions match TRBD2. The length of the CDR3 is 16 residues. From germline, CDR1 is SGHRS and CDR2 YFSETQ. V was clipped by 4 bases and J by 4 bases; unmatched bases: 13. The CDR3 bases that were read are TGCGCCAGCAGCGCCATGACTAGCACGTTAGCAGAGACC. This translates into CASSAMTSTLAET. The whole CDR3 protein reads CASSAMTSTLAETQYF.

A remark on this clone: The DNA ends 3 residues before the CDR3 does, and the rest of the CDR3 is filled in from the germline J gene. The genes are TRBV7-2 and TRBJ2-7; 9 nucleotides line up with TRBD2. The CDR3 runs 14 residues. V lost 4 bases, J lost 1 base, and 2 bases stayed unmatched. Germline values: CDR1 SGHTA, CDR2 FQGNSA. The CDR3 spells CASSSSGGSYEQYF. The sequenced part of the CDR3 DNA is TGTGCCAGCAGCTCCAGCGGGGGGTCCTACGAG. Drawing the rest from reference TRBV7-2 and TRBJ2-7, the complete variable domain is GAGVSQSPSNKVTEKGKDVELRCDPISGHTALYWYRQSLGQGLEFLIYFQGNSAPDKSGLPSDRFSAERTGGSVSTLTIQRTQQEDSAVYLCASSSSGGSYEQYFGPGTRLTVT.

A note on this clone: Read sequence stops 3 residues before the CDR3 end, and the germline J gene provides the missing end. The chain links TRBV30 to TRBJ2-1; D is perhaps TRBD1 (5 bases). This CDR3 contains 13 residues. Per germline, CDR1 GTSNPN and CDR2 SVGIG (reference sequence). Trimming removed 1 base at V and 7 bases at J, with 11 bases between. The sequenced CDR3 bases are TGTGCCTGGAGTGGACAGCTCGGAAATGAG. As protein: CAWSGQLGNE. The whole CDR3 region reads CAWSGQLGNEQFF.

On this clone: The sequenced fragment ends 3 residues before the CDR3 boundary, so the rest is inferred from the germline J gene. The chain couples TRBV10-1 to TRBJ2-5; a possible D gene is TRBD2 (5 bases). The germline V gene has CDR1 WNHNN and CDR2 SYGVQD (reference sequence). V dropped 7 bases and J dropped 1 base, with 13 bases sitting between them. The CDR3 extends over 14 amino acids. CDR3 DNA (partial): TGCGCCAGCACTTTCCCACGGGGCCAAGAGACC. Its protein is CASTFPRGQET. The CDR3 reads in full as CASTFPRGQETQYF.

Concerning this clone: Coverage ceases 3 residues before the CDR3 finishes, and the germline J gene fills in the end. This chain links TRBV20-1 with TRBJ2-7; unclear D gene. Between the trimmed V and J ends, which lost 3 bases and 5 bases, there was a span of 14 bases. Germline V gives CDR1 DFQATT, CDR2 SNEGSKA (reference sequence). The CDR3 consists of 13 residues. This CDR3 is CSASEPNRDEQYF. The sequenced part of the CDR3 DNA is TGCAGTGCTAGTGAACCCAATCGCGACGAG.

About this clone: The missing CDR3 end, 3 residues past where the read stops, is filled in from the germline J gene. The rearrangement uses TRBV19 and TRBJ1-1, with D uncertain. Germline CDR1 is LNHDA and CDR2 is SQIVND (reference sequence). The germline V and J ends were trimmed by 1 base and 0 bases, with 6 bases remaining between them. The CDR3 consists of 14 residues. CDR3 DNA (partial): TGTGCCAGTAGTATAGGACTGCTGAACACTGAA. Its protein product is CASSIGLLNTE. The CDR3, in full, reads CASSIGLLNTEAFF.

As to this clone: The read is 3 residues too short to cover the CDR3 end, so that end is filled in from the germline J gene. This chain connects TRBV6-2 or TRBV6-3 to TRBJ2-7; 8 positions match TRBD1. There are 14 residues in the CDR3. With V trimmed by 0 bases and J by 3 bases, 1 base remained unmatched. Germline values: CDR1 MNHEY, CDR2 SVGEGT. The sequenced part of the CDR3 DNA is TGTGCCAGCAGTTACTCCAGGGGGCTCTACGAG. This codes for CASSYSRGLYE. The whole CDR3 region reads CASSYSRGLYEQYF.

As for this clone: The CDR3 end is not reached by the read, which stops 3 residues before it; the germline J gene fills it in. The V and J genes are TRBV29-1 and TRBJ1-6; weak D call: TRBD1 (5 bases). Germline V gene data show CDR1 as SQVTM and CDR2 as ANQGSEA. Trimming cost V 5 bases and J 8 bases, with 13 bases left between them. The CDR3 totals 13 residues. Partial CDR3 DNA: TGCAGCGTTAGAGGCAGGGCTGATTCACCC. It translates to CSVRGRADSP. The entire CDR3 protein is CSVRGRADSPLHF. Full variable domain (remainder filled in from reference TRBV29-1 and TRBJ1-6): SAVISQKPSRDICQRGTSLTIQCQVDSQVTMMFWYRQQPGQSLTLIATANQGSEATYESGFVIDKFPISRPNLTFSTLTVSNMSPEDSSIYLCSVRGRADSPLHFGNGTRLTVT.

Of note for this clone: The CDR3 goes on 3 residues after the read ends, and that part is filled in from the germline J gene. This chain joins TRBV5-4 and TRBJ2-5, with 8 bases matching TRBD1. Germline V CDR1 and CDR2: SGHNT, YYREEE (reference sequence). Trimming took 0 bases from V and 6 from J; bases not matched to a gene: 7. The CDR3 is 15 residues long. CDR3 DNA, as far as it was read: TGTGCCAGCAGCTTGGAGGGCAGGGGGCTTCAGACC. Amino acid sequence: CASSLEGRGLQT. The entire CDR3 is CASSLEGRGLQTQYF. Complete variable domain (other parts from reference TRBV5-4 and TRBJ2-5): ETGVTQSPTHLIKTRGQQVTLRCSSQSGHNTVSWYQQALGQGPQFIFQYYREEENGRGNFPPRFSGLQFPNYSSELNVNALELDDSALYLCASSLEGRGLQTQYFGPGTRLLVL.

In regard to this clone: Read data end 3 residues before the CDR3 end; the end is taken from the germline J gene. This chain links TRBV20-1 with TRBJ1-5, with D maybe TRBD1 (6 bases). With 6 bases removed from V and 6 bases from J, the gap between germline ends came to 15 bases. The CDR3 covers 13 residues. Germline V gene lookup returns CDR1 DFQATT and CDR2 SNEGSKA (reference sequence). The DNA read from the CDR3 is TGCAGTGCCCGCCCAGGGGTCGGTCAGCCC. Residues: CSARPGVGQP. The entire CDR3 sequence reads CSARPGVGQPQHF.

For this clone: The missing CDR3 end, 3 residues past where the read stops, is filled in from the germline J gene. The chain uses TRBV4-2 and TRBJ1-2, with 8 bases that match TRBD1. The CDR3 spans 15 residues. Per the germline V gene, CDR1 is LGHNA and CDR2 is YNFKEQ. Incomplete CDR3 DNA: TGTGCCAGCAGCCAAGATCCGGACAGGGTTGGAGGC. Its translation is CASSQDPDRVGG. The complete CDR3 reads CASSQDPDRVGGYTF.

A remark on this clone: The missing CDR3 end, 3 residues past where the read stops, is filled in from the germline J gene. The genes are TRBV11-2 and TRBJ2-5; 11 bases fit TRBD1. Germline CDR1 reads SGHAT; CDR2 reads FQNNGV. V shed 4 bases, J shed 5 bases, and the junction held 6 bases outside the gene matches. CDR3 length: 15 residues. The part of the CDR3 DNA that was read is TGTGCCAGCAGCTCCCGGGACAGGGGGTCGGAGACC. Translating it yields CASSSRDRGSET. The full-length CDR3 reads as CASSSRDRGSETQYF.

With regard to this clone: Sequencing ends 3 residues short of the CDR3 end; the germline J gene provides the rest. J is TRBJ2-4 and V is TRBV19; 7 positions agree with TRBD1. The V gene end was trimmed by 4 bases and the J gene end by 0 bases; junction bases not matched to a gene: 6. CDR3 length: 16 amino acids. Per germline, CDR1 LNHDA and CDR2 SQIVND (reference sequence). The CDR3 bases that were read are TGTGCCAGTAGTAGAAGGGACAGACTAGCCAAAAACATT. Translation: CASSRRDRLAKNI. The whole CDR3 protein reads CASSRRDRLAKNIQYF.

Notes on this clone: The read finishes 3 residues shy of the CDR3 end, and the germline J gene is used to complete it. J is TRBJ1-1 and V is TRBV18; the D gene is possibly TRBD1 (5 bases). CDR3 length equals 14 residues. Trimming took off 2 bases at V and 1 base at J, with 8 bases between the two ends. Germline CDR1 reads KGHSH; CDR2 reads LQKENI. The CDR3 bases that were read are TGTGCCAGCTCACCAGGGGGGGAGAACACTGAA. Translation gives CASSPGGENTE. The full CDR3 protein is CASSPGGENTEAFF.

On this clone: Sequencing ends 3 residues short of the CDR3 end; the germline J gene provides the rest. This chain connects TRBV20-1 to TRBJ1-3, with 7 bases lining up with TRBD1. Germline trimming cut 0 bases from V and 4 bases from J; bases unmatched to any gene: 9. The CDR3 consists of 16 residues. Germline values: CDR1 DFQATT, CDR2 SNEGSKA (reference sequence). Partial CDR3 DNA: TGCAGTGCTAGAGACCCAGGGGGACAAGTAGGAAACACC. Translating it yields CSARDPGGQVGNT. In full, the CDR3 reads CSARDPGGQVGNTIYF.